One sample yielded the 27 T cell receptor beta chains listed below, sequenced in a study of T cells in Graves' hyperthyroidism and ophthalmopathy (dated by TCRdb to between 2017 and 2020). The library was produced with multiplex PCR. The reads were generated on an Illumina HiSeq 2000. The TCR beta CDR3 regions were amplified from RNA transcripts. The TCR CDR3 was subjected to a first round of RT-PCR using the HTBI primer set and the Qiagen OneStep RT-PCR kit. Clones were called with MiXCR by TCRdb after fastp trimmed the public reads at Q25, and only in-frame beta chains were retained. Records with the same CDR3 protein are collapsed into one entry carrying the most frequent genes and DNA. A total of 400,000 to 500,000 distinct CDR3 sequences appear in this sample, roughly 15% of them only once. The ten largest account for more than 4.5% of the sample. The specimen sequenced was blood. Source of these receptors: a woman younger than 30 with Graves' hyperthyroidism.

There are many counts of this clonotype. The CDR3 DNA reads as TGTGCCAGCAGGGTCCGGGACCATCAGCCCCAGCATTTT. Its translation is CASRVRDHQPQHF. This rearrangement joins TRBV6-1 to TRBJ1-5; D may be TRBD1 (5 bases). The CDR3 extends over 13 amino acids. V was trimmed by 6 bases and J by 5 bases, leaving 11 bases between them. The V gene's germline CDR1 is MNHNS and CDR2 SASEGT.

This clonotype was seen repeatedly, ten times or more. The chain combines TRBV11-2 with TRBJ2-7, with 10 nucleotides matching TRBD2. CDR1 is SGHAT, CDR2 FQNNGV, per germline. V lost 3 bases and J lost 2; bases outside the gene matches: 13. The CDR3 totals 18 residues. The CDR3 DNA sequence: TGTGCCAGCAGCTTCCCCATACCTAGCGGGAGTGAGGCCTACGAGCAGTACTTC. Amino acids: CASSFPIPSGSEAYEQYF.

V is TRBV7-9 and J is TRBJ1-1; 11 nucleotides agree with TRBD1. Unmatched junction bases numbered 4, after V lost 8 bases and J lost 5 bases. The CDR3 runs 13 residues. Germline V CDR1 and CDR2: SEHNR, FQNEAQ (reference sequence). The CDR3 spells CASGGTGGTEAFF. The CDR3 bases are TGTGCCAGCGGCGGGACAGGGGGGACTGAAGCTTTCTTT.

This clonotype was seen a handful of times. This chain connects TRBV5-1 to TRBJ2-3, with D perhaps matching TRBD2 (6 bases). V shed 7 bases and J shed 5 bases, with 17 bases lying between them. The CDR3 runs to 14 residues. CDR1 and CDR2 from the germline V gene are SGHRS and YFSETQ. CDR3 residues: CASGLARGRDTQYF. DNA for the CDR3: TGCGCCAGCGGGCTAGCGAGAGGGCGAGATACGCAGTATTTT.

There are many counts of this clonotype. The CDR3 reads CASSLTQGDLLGANVLTF. CDR3 DNA: TGTGCCAGCAGCTTGACTCAAGGGGACCTCCTTGGGGCCAACGTCCTGACTTTC. V usage is TRBV5-5 and J usage is TRBJ2-6; D may match TRBD1 or TRBD2 (5 bases each). Germline CDR1 is SGHKS and CDR2 is YYEKEE (reference sequence). This CDR3 contains 18 residues. Trimming left V 1 base short and J 3 bases short, with 17 bases between.

J is TRBJ1-2 and V is TRBV28; 11 bases match TRBD1. This CDR3 is built from 16 residues. From germline, CDR1 is MDHEN and CDR2 SYDVKM. The trim removed 4 bases at V and 8 bases at J, leaving 12 bases unmatched. In nucleotides, the CDR3 is TGTGCCAGCAGTTCCATAAGGACAGGGGGCGAAAGAGGCTACACCTTC. Amino acids: CASSSIRTGGERGYTF.

This clonotype has at least ten counts. V and J are TRBV28 and TRBJ1-2; weak D call: TRBD1 (5 bases). Germline V CDR1 and CDR2: MDHEN, SYDVKM. This CDR3 is built from 16 residues. Trimming took off 6 bases at V and 4 bases at J, with 21 bases between the two ends. This chain's CDR3 is CASRMAGGSRGYGYTF. CDR3 nucleotides: TGTGCCAGCAGAATGGCTGGAGGGTCTAGGGGCTATGGCTACACCTTC.

This clonotype was observed many times. V and J are TRBV24-1 and TRBJ2-6, with 7 positions matching TRBD2. The V gene end was trimmed by 4 bases and the J gene end by 0 bases; junction bases not matched to a gene: 5. Germline CDR1 reads KGHDR; CDR2 reads SFDVKD. CDR3 length equals 17 residues. The CDR3 protein is CATSDQRDHSGANVLTF. DNA of the CDR3: TGTGCCACCAGTGACCAGCGGGACCACTCTGGGGCCAACGTCCTGACTTTC.

This clonotype was detected many times. This chain links TRBV5-5 with TRBJ2-1; possibly TRBD1 or TRBD2 for D (5 bases each). CDR1 is SGHKS and CDR2 is YYEKEE in the germline V gene (reference sequence). Trimming removed 4 bases from V and 5 bases from J, with 22 bases in between. The CDR3 is 17 residues long. The CDR3 is CASSPGRRSEFDNEQFF. CDR3 nucleotides: TGTGCCAGCAGCCCGGGACGGAGATCCGAATTCGACAATGAGCAGTTCTTC.

The chain carries TRBV5-6 and TRBJ1-6; D gene uncertain. V was pared by 0 bases and J by 9 bases, with 4 bases between. CDR1 and CDR2 (germline): SGHDT, YYEEEE. The CDR3 runs 12 residues. The CDR3 is CASSLVSSPLHF. The CDR3 region has the DNA TGTGCCAGCAGCTTGGTTAGTTCACCCCTCCACTTT. The full variable domain, its missing parts supplied by reference TRBV5-6 and TRBJ1-6, is DAGVTQSPTHLIKTRGQQVTLRCSPKSGHDTVSWYQQALGQGPQFIFQYYEEEERQRGNFPDRFSGHQFPNYSSELNVNALLLGDSALYLCASSLVSSPLHFGNGTRLTVT.

This clonotype was seen ten or more times. The chain has TRBV12-3 or TRBV12-4 and TRBJ1-4, with D possibly matching TRBD1 (6 bases). Trimming took off 4 bases at V and 8 bases at J, with 20 bases between the two ends. The CDR3 runs to 16 residues. CDR3 sequence reads: CASSSQVPGAGEKLFF. Here the CDR3 DNA reads TGTGCCAGCAGTTCCCAGGTTCCGGGGGCAGGGGAAAAACTGTTTTTT.

The V gene is TRBV29-1, the J gene TRBJ2-1; 15 nucleotides line up with TRBD2. With V trimmed by 6 bases and J by 9 bases, 9 bases remained unmatched. Germline V lookup: CDR1 SQVTM, CDR2 ANQGSEA. The CDR3 has 15 amino acids. The CDR3 region has the DNA TGCAGCGTGGGGACTAGCGGGAGGACCGGGAGTGAGCAGTTCTTC. It translates to CSVGTSGRTGSEQFF.

This clonotype was observed many times. The chain employs TRBV30 and TRBJ1-5; D is unclear. This CDR3 contains 13 residues. Germline CDR1 is GTSNPN and CDR2 is SVGIG (reference sequence). Trimming left V 2 bases short and J 3 bases short, with 8 bases between. The CDR3 nucleotides are TGTGCCTGGAGTAATGGGAACAATCAGCCCCAGCATTTT. It translates to CAWSNGNNQPQHF.

This clonotype was seen repeatedly, ten times or more. This chain connects TRBV27 to TRBJ2-1; 10 bases align to TRBD2. From germline, CDR1 is MNHEY and CDR2 SMNVEV (reference sequence). CDR3 length: 14 residues. Germline trimming cut 8 bases from V and 7 bases from J; bases unmatched to any gene: 8. CDR3 sequence reads: CASRLLAGYNEQFF. CDR3 nucleotides: TGTGCCAGCCGCCTACTAGCGGGATATAATGAGCAGTTCTTC.

The V gene is TRBV5-1, the J gene TRBJ2-2, with TRBD2 identical over 7 bases. V shed 4 bases, J shed 4 bases, and the junction held 13 bases outside the gene matches. Germline V gives CDR1 SGHRS, CDR2 YFSETQ. The CDR3 has 17 residues. The chain's CDR3 is CASSPTISGTGTGELFF. CDR3 DNA sequence: TGCGCCAGCAGCCCCACGATAAGCGGGACGGGCACCGGGGAGCTGTTTTTT.

In this sample, this clonotype turned up many times. J is TRBJ1-2 and V is TRBV3-1; 8 bases match TRBD1. The CDR3 spans 15 residues. The V gene's germline CDR1 is LGHDT and CDR2 YNNKEL (reference sequence). V lost 5 bases to trimming and J lost 3 bases; unmatched junction nucleotides: 8. DNA of the CDR3: TGTGCCAGCAGCACAAACGACAGGGGTTACTATGGCTACACCTTC. As protein: CASSTNDRGYYGYTF.

The rearrangement joins TRBV29-1 to TRBJ1-1; 7 bases fit TRBD1. Trimming took 7 bases from V and 9 from J; bases not matched to a gene: 11. Germline loops: CDR1 SQVTM, CDR2 ANQGSEA. The CDR3 runs to 12 residues. The CDR3 nucleotides read TGCAGCGCTACAATCCCGACAGGGAAAGCTTTCTTT. Protein: CSATIPTGKAFF.

This clonotype was observed a single time. This may be a read error, as it is one base from a much larger clone. The chain uses TRBV5-1 and TRBJ2-7; D tentatively reads TRBD1 or TRBD2 (5 bases each). Germline V gene data show CDR1 as SGHRS and CDR2 as YFSETQ. This CDR3 spans 16 amino acids. This chain's CDR3 is CASSGPGAGISYEQHF. In DNA, the CDR3 is TGCGCCAGCAGCGGTCCCGGGGCAGGGATCTCCTACGAGCAGCACTTC.

Ten or more counts support this clonotype. The chain carries TRBV28 and TRBJ1-1; TRBD1 agrees at 12 bases. J lost 6 bases, V lost 3 bases, and 2 bases had no gene match. The CDR3 spans 14 residues. The germline gives CDR1 MDHEN, CDR2 SYDVKM. In DNA form, the CDR3 reads TGTGCCAGCAGTTTCTGGGACAGGGGGCCTGAAGCTTTCTTT. Translated, it gives CASSFWDRGPEAFF.

Ten or more counts support this clonotype. V gene TRBV11-2 combines with J gene TRBJ2-3; D perhaps matches TRBD1 (5 bases). The length of the CDR3 is 14 residues. V gave up 2 bases and J gave up 11 bases, with 17 bases separating them. Germline V gene data show CDR1 as SGHAT and CDR2 as FQNNGV. CDR3 nucleotide sequence: TGTGCCAGCAGCTTACCGATTCAGGGCCCCCAGCAGTATTTT. Its protein product is CASSLPIQGPQQYF. The full variable domain, rest sourced from reference TRBV11-2 and TRBJ2-3, is EAGVAQSPRYKIIEKRQSVAFWCNPISGHATLYWYQQILGQGPKLLIQFQNNGVVDDSQLPKDRFSAERLKGVDSTLKIQPAKLEDSAVYLCASSLPIQGPQQYFGPGTRLTVL.

This clonotype was recorded a few times. V is TRBV7-3 and J is TRBJ2-7; 10 nucleotides line up with TRBD2. V dropped 7 bases and J dropped 6; count of bases not matched to a gene: 12. The CDR3 consists of 15 residues. From germline, CDR1 is SGHTA and CDR2 FQGTGA. In nucleotides, the CDR3 is TGTGCCAGCATCCCCACGGAGCGGGAGGGCCCCGAGCAGTACTTC. Amino acids: CASIPTEREGPEQYF.

This clonotype was detected many times. The genes are TRBV20-1 and TRBJ1-5; a possible D gene is TRBD1 (5 bases). The V end lost 6 bases, the J end lost 3 bases, and 15 bases lay between the germline ends. The CDR3 loop spans 14 amino acids. Looked up from germline, CDR1 is DFQATT and CDR2 is SNEGSKA (reference sequence). In DNA form, the CDR3 reads TGCAGTGCCCCGCTGGGGCCCGACAATCAGCCCCAGCATTTT. Translation: CSAPLGPDNQPQHF.

This clonotype was found many times. The chain couples TRBV3-1 to TRBJ1-1; D is unresolved. The CDR3 has 11 residues. Germline V gives CDR1 LGHDT, CDR2 YNNKEL (reference sequence). The germline V and J ends were trimmed by 0 bases and 8 bases, with 4 bases remaining between them. CDR3 DNA: TGTGCCAGCAGCCAAGAATGGGAAGCTTTCTTT. This translates into CASSQEWEAFF.

As for this clonotype: The junction and the germline gene differ at one end; a read error may be behind it. The V gene is TRBV6-2 or TRBV6-3, the J gene TRBJ1-2; D is possibly TRBD1 (6 bases). This CDR3 region has 12 residues. In germline, CDR1 is MNHEY, CDR2 SVGEGT. The CDR3 loop is CARRSTGHGYTF. CDR3 DNA sequence: TGTGCCCGCAGGTCGACAGGACATGGCTACACCTTC.

There are a few counts of this clonotype. The CDR3 reads CASSPHRDGNTGELFF. The CDR3 DNA reads TGCGCCAGCAGTCCCCACCGGGACGGGAACACCGGGGAGCTGTTTTTT. The V gene is TRBV10-2, the J gene TRBJ2-2; D is possibly TRBD1 or TRBD2 (5 bases each). This CDR3 comprises 16 residues. From germline, CDR1 is WSHSY and CDR2 SAAADI. V lost 5 bases and J 1 base, leaving 14 bases between the germline ends.

This clonotype was counted at least ten times. The chain is built from TRBV5-1 and TRBJ2-1, with 7 bases fitting TRBD2. CDR1 and CDR2 (germline): SGHRS, YFSETQ. V dropped 0 bases and J dropped 7; count of bases not matched to a gene: 4. The CDR3 totals 14 residues. CDR3 bases: TGCGCCAGCAGCTTGGAGCTAGCGGATAATGAGCAGTTCTTC. Its protein product is CASSLELADNEQFF.

In this sample, this clonotype turned up a few times. The chain combines TRBV19 with TRBJ1-1; 9 bases align to TRBD1. CDR1 LNHDA and CDR2 SQIVND come from the germline V gene (reference sequence). This CDR3 has 15 residues. Trimming cost V 8 bases and J 4 bases; bases outside gene matches: 11. DNA for the CDR3: TGTGCCAGTGGGCCCGGGACAGGGATAAGCACTGAAGCTTTCTTT. The encoded protein is CASGPGTGISTEAFF.